This record concerns one TCR beta chain sequence. Its matching antigen is unknown. The unexposed donors gave CD4+ T cells in 2011-2018, prior to COVID-19. CD4+ T cells were isolated from the cells after 10 days of culture. Cells permitting, SARS-CoV-2 S/N and four cold-coronavirus spikes were tested on unexposed-donor CD4+ T cells. Clones were sequenced by immunoSEQ multiplex PCR, and TCRdb holds only the in-frame ones, with some missing. The sample includes some 29,000 clones, roughly 78% of them seen just once. This entry is derived from a study of CD4 T cells in relation to SARS-CoV-2 and coronaviruses. V shed 0 bases and J 7 bases; nucleotides not matched to a gene: 9. CDR3 length equals 16 residues. Germline CDR1 reads SGHAT; CDR2 reads FQNNGV.

The sequenced sample consisted of CD4+ T cells from PBMCs, cultured in vitro. This sequence was found in a human donor in good health. The chain employs TRBV11-2 and TRBJ2-5, with TRBD2 identical over 9 bases. This chain's CDR3 is CASSLDLGGRGTTQYF. The CDR3 bases are TGTGCCAGCAGCTTAGATCTCGGCGGGAGGGGAACGACCCAGTACTTC.